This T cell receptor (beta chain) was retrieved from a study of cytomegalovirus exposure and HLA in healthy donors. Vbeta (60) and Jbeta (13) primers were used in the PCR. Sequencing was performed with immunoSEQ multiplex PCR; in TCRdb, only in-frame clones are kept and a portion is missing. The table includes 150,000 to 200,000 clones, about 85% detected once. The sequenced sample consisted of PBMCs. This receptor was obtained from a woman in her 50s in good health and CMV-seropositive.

The CDR3: CASSLGGQPFYEQYF. CDR3 coding DNA: TGTGCCAGCAGCTTAGGGGGACAGCCTTTCTACGAGCAGTACTTC. The chain links TRBV7-9 to TRBJ2-7; 7 bases map to TRBD1. There are 15 residues in the CDR3. J lost 3 bases, V lost 1 base, and 6 bases had no gene match. Germline V gene sequence: CDR1 SEHNR, CDR2 FQNEAQ (reference sequence).